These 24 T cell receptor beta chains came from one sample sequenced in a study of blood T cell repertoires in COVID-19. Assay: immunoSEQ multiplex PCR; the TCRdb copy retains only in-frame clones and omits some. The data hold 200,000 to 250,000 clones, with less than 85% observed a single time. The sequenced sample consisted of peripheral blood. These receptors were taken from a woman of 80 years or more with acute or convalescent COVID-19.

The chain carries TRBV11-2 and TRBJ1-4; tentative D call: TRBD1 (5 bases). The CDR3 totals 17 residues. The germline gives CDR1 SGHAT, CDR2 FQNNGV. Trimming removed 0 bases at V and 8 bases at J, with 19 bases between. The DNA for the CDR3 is TGTGCCAGCAGCTTAGATCTGTCGGGACGGGAGAGAGAAAAACTGTTTTTT. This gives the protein CASSLDLSGREREKLFF. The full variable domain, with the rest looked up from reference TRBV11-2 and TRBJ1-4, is EAGVAQSPRYKIIEKRQSVAFWCNPISGHATLYWYQQILGQGPKLLIQFQNNGVVDDSQLPKDRFSAERLKGVDSTLKIQPAKLEDSAVYLCASSLDLSGREREKLFFGSGTQLSVL.

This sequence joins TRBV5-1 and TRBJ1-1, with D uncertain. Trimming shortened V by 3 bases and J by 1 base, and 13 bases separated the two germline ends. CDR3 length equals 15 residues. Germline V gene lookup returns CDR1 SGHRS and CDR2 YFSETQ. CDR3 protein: CASSWETRQNTEAFF. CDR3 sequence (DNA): TGCGCCAGCAGCTGGGAGACAAGACAGAACACTGAAGCTTTCTTT.

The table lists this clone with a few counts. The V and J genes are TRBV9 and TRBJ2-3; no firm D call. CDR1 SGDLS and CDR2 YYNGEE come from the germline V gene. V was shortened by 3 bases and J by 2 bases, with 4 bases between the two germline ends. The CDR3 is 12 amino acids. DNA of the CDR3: TGTGCCAGCAGCGCTCTCACAGATACGCAGTATTTT. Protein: CASSALTDTQYF. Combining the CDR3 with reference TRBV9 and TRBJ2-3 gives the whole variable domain DSGVTQTPKHLITATGQRVTLRCSPRSGDLSVYWYQQSLDQGLQFLIQYYNGEERAKGNILERFSAQQFPDLHSELNLSSLELGDSALYFCASSALTDTQYFGPGTRLTVL.

The CDR3, as DNA: TGTGCCAGCAGCCAATCGTCGTCCGGGGGCATATATTTT. This codes for CASSQSSSGGIYF. The V gene is TRBV3-1 (or the pseudogene TRBV3-2), the J gene TRBJ1-3, with a weak D call TRBD1 (5 bases). Germline V gene data show CDR1 as LGHDT and CDR2 as YNNKEL (reference sequence). V lost 2 bases and J 12 bases, leaving 14 bases between the germline ends. This CDR3 comprises 13 residues.

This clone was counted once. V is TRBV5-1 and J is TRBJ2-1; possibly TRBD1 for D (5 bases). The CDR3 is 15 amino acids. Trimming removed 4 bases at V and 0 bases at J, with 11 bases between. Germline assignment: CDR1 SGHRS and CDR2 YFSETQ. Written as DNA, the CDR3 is TGCGCCAGCAGCGTTCAGGGAACCTCCTACAATGAGCAGTTCTTC. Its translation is CASSVQGTSYNEQFF.

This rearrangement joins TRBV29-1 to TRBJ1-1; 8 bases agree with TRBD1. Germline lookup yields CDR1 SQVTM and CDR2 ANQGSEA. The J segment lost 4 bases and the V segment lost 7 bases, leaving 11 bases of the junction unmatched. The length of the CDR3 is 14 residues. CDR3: CSALLRTGTTEAFF. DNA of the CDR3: TGCAGCGCCTTACTAAGGACAGGGACCACTGAAGCTTTCTTT. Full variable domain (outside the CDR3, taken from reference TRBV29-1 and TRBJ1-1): SAVISQKPSRDICQRGTSLTIQCQVDSQVTMMFWYRQQPGQSLTLIATANQGSEATYESGFVIDKFPISRPNLTFSTLTVSNMSPEDSSIYLCSALLRTGTTEAFFGQGTRLTVV.

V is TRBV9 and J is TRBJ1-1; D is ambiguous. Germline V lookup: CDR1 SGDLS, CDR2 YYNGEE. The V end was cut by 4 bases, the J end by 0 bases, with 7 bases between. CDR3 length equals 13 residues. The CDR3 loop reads CASSLRMNTEAFF. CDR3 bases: TGTGCCAGCAGCCTGAGGATGAACACTGAAGCTTTCTTT.

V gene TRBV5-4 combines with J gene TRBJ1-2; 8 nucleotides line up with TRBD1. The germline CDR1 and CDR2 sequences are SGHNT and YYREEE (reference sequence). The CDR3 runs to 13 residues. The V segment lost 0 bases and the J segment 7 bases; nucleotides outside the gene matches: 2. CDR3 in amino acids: CASSLGTGIGYTF. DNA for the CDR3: TGTGCCAGCAGCTTGGGGACAGGGATTGGCTACACCTTC.

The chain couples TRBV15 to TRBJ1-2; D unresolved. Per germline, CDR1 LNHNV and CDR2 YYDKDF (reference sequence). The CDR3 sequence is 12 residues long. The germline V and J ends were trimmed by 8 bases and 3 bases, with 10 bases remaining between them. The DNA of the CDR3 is TGTGCCACCTCGAGGCAAGACTATGGCTACACCTTC. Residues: CATSRQDYGYTF.

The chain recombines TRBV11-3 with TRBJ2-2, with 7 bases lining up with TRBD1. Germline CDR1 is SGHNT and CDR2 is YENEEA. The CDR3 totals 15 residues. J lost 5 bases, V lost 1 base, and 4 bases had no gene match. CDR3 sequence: CASSLARQGTGELFF. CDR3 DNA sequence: TGTGCCAGCAGCTTAGCAAGACAGGGAACCGGGGAGCTGTTTTTT. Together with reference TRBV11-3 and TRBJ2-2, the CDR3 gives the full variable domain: EAGVVQSPRYKIIEKKQPVAFWCNPISGHNTLYWYLQNLGQGPELLIRYENEEAVDDSQLPKDRFSAERLKGVDSTLKIQPAELGDSAVYLCASSLARQGTGELFFGEGSRLTVL.

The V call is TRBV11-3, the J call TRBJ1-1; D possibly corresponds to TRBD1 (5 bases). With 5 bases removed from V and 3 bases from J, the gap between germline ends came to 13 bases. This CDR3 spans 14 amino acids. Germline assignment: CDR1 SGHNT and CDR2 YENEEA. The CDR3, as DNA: TGTGCCAGCAGCCAAGAAGGACATTACACTGAAGCTTTCTTT. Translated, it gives CASSQEGHYTEAFF.

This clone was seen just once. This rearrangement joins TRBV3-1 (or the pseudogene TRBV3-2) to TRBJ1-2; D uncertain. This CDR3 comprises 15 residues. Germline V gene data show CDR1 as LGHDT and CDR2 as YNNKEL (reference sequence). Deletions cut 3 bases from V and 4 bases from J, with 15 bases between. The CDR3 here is CASSQRGGQSYGYTF. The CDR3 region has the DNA TGTGCCAGCAGCCAGAGAGGCGGGCAGAGCTATGGCTACACCTTC.

The CDR3 DNA reads TGTGCCAGCAGCTCTACAGGGATAATCACTGAAGCTTTCTTT. It codes for CASSSTGIITEAFF. V gene TRBV7-9 combines with J gene TRBJ1-1, with D maybe TRBD1 (6 bases). This CDR3 contains 14 residues. Germline CDR1 and CDR2: SEHNR and FQNEAQ (reference sequence). V was cut by 4 bases and J by 4 bases, with 13 bases left in between.

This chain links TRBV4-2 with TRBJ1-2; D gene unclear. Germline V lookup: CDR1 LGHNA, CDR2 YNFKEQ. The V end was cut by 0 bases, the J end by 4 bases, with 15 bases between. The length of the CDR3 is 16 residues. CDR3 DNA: TGTGCCAGCAGCCAAGACTTGCGGGGAGGAGGCTATGGCTACACCTTC. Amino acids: CASSQDLRGGGYGYTF.

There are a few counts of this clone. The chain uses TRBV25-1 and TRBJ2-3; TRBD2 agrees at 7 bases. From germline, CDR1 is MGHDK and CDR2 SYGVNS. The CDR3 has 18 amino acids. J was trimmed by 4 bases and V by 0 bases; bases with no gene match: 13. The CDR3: CASSEYSGGGLGSDTQYF. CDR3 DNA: TGTGCCAGCAGTGAATATAGTGGCGGGGGATTAGGGTCAGATACGCAGTATTTT.

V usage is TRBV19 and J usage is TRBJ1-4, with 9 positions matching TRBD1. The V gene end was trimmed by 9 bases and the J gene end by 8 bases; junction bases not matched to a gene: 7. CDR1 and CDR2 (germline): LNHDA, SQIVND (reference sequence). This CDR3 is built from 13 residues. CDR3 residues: CARKGQGTEKLFF. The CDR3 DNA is TGTGCCAGGAAGGGACAGGGTACGGAAAAACTGTTTTTT.

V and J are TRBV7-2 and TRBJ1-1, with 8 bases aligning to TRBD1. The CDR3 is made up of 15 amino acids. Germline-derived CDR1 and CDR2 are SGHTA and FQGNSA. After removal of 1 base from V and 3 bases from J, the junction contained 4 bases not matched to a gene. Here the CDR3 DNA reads TGTGCCAGCAGCTTAGTGGCACAGGGGGACACTGAAGCTTTCTTT. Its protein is CASSLVAQGDTEAFF.

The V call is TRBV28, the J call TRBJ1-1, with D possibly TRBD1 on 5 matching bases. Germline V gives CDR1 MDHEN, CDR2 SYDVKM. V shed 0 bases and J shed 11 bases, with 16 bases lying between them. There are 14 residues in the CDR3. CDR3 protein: CASSLWTDEEVAFF. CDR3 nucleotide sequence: TGTGCCAGCAGTTTATGGACAGACGAAGAAGTTGCTTTCTTT. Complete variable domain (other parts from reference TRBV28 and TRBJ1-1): DVKVTQSSRYLVKRTGEKVFLECVQDMDHENMFWYRQDPGLGLRLIYFSYDVKMKEKGDIPEGYSVSREKKERFSLILESASTNQTSMYLCASSLWTDEEVAFFGQGTRLTVV.

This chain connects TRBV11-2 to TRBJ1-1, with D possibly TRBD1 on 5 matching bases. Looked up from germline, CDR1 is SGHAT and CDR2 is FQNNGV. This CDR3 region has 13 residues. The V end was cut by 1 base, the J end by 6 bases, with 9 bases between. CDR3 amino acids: CASSLARVAEAFF. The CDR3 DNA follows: TGTGCCAGCAGCTTAGCCAGGGTCGCTGAAGCTTTCTTT.

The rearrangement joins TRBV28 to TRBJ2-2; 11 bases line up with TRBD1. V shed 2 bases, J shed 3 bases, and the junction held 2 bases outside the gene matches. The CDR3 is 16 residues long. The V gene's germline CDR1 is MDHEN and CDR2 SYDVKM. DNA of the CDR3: TGTGCCAGCAGTTTAGGACAGGGGGCCGACACCGGGGAGCTGTTTTTT. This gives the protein CASSLGQGADTGELFF.

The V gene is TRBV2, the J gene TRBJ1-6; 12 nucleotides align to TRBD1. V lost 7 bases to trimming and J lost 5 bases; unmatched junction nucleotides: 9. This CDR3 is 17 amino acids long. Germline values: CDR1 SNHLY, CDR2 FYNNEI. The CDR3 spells CASTGTGGAGNNSPLHF. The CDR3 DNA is TGTGCCAGCACCGGGACAGGGGGCGCGGGGAATAATTCACCCCTCCACTTT.

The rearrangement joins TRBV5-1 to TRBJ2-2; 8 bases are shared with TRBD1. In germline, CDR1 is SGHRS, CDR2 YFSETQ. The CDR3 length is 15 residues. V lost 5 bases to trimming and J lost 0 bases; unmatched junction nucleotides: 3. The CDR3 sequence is CASRSGQANTGELFF. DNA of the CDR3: TGCGCCAGCAGATCGGGACAGGCGAACACCGGGGAGCTGTTTTTT.

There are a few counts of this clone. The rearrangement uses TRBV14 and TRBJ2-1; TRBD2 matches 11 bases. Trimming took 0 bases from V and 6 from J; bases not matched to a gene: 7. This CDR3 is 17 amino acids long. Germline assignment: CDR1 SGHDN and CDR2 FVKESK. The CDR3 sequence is CASSQDIFTSGSNEQFF. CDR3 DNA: TGTGCCAGCAGCCAAGATATTTTCACTAGCGGGAGCAATGAGCAGTTCTTC. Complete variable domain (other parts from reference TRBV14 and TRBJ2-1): EAGVTQFPSHSVIEKGQTVTLRCDPISGHDNLYWYRRVMGKEIKFLLHFVKESKQDESGMPNNRFLAERTGGTYSTLKVQPAELEDSGVYFCASSQDIFTSGSNEQFFGPGTRLTVL.

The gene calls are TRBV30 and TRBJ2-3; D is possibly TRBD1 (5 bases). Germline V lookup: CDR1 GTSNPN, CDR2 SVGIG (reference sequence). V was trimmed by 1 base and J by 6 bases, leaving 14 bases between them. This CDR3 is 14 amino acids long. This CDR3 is CAWSGGPLQDTQYF. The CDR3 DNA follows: TGTGCCTGGAGTGGGGGCCCTCTGCAGGATACGCAGTATTTT.